The rows below give T cell receptor beta chains drawn from one sample of a study of a mutant IDH1 vaccine in newly diagnosed glioma. Assay: immunoSEQ multiplex PCR; the TCRdb copy retains only in-frame clones and omits some. This sample has 75,000 to 100,000 clones, with over 85% found just once. The sequencing here drew on PBMCs, taken from a glioma patient treated with radiotherapy, temozolomide or both. These receptors originate from a woman aged 50 to 60 with glioma. Both conserved end residues are part of each CDR3. The D gene is left open where the match is weak. The listing skips clone size in some rows; elsewhere it reads once, few, many or a size class.

clone_size	d_call	v_call	j_call	cdr3_aa	cdr3_nt
-	-	TRBV2	TRBJ1-5	CASSLDSPSNQPQHF	TGTGCCAGCAGTCTGGACTCACCTAGCAATCAGCCCCAGCATTTT
-	-	TRBV7-9	TRBJ2-3	CASSLVGTDTQYF	TGTGCCAGCAGCTTAGTGGGAACCGATACGCAGTATTTT
-	-	TRBV5-1	TRBJ2-1	CASSVTGADPYNEQFF	TGCGCCAGCAGCGTTACGGGGGCGGACCCCTACAATGAGCAGTTCTTC
-	TRBD1	TRBV18	TRBJ2-7	CASSRTGGKYEQYF	TGTGCCAGCTCTAGGACAGGGGGCAAATACGAGCAGTACTTC
-	TRBD2	TRBV10-1	TRBJ2-7	CASSRGGSYEQYF	TGCGCCAGCAGTCGCGGGGGCTCCTACGAGCAGTACTTC
-	-	TRBV9	TRBJ1-4	CASSVAGTEYEKLFF	TGTGCCAGCAGCGTCGCAGGAACGGAGTATGAAAAACTGTTTTTT
-	TRBD1	TRBV5-4	TRBJ1-4	CASSLGRGLNEKLFF	TGTGCCAGCAGCTTGGGCAGGGGGCTCAATGAAAAACTGTTTTTT
-	-	TRBV18	TRBJ1-5	CASSPGGVNQPQHF	TGTGCCAGCTCACCCGGAGGGGTAAATCAGCCCCAGCATTTT
-	TRBD2	TRBV10-3	TRBJ2-7	CASALAGGPGEQYF	TGTGCCTCCGCCCTAGCGGGAGGGCCGGGAGAGCAGTACTTC
few	-	TRBV2	TRBJ1-1	CASSVRNTEAFF	TGTGCCAGCAGTGTTAGGAACACTGAAGCTTTCTTT
many	-	TRBV2	TRBJ1-1	CASEKAGNTEAFF	TGTGCCAGCGAGAAGGCGGGGAACACTGAAGCTTTCTTT
-	-	TRBV5-1	TRBJ2-7	CASRSGFTYEQYF	TGCGCCAGCAGATCCGGTTTTACCTACGAGCAGTACTTC
-	TRBD1	TRBV5-1	TRBJ2-1	CASSSGGSYNEQFF	TGCGCCAGCAGTTCAGGGGGTTCCTACAATGAGCAGTTCTTC
-	TRBD2	TRBV5-1	TRBJ2-1	CASSLARPERDYNEQFF	TGCGCCAGCAGCTTGGCCCGACCGGAGCGGGACTACAATGAGCAGTTCTTC
-	-	TRBV5-5	TRBJ2-1	CASSLDPLRNEQFF	TGTGCCAGCAGCTTGGACCCTCTACGGAATGAGCAGTTCTTC
-	-	TRBV6-1	TRBJ2-1	CASSAGGNNEQFF	TGTGCCAGCAGTGCAGGCGGAAACAATGAGCAGTTCTTC
-	-	TRBV5-1	TRBJ2-7	CASSLAPGPGDEQYF	TGCGCCAGCAGCTTGGCCCCAGGGCCGGGCGACGAGCAGTACTTC
once	TRBD2	TRBV2	TRBJ2-3	CASSVGLAGTDTQYF	TGTGCCAGCAGTGTTGGACTAGCGGGAACAGATACGCAGTATTTT
-	TRBD2	TRBV7-9	TRBJ2-1	CASSLPGLESNEQFF	TGTGCCAGCAGCTTGCCGGGACTAGAGTCCAATGAGCAGTTCTTC
-	-	TRBV2	TRBJ2-5	CASSEYGATGKETQYF	TGTGCCAGCAGTGAATATGGTGCAACGGGAAAGGAGACCCAGTACTTC
-	TRBD1	TRBV10-1	TRBJ1-1	CASEGAGAFF	TGCGCCAGCGAGGGGGCAGGAGCTTTCTTT
-	-	TRBV7-2	TRBJ2-1	CASSPYIHNEQFF	TGTGCCAGCAGCCCCTATATCCACAATGAGCAGTTCTTC
-	TRBD2	TRBV7-2	TRBJ2-3	CASSWDSGSWTQYF	TGTGCCAGCAGCTGGGATAGCGGGAGTTGGACGCAGTATTTT
-	-	TRBV28	TRBJ1-4	CASSPGGGGGELFF	TGTGCCAGCAGCCCCGGGGGGGGCGGAGGGGAACTGTTTTTT
-	TRBD1	TRBV7-3	TRBJ2-4	CASSRTGGLKNIQYF	TGTGCCAGCAGTCGGACAGGGGGCTTGAAAAACATTCAGTACTTC
-	TRBD2	TRBV30	TRBJ2-1	CAGPRRAGEKNEQFF	TGTGCCGGCCCGCGGCGAGCGGGAGAAAAAAATGAGCAGTTCTTC
-	-	TRBV19	TRBJ2-5	CASSIGRAETQYF	TGTGCCAGTAGTATAGGCAGGGCGGAGACCCAGTACTTC
-	TRBD1	TRBV19	TRBJ2-2	CASSVQGANTGELFF	TGTGCCAGTAGTGTTCAGGGGGCGAACACCGGGGAGCTGTTTTTT
-	TRBD1	TRBV9	TRBJ2-3	CASSPGGGSTDTQYF	TGTGCCAGCAGCCCAGGGGGCGGGAGCACAGATACGCAGTATTTT
-	-	TRBV18	TRBJ2-1	CASSLTVYNEQFF	TGTGCCAGCTCATTGACAGTCTACAATGAGCAGTTCTTC